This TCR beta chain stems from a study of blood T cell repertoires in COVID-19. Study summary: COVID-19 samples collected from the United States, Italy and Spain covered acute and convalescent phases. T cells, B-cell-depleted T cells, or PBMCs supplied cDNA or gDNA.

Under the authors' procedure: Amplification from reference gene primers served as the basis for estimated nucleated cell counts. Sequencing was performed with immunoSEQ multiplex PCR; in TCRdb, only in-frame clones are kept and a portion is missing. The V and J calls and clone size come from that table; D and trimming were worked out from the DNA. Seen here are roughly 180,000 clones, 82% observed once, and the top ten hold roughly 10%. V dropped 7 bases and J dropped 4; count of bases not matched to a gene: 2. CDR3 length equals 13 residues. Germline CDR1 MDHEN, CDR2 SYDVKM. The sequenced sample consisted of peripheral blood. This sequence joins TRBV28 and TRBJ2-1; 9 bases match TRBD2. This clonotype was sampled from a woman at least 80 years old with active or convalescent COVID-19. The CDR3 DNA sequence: TGTGCCAGCACGCTAGCGGGATACAATGAGCAGTTCTTC. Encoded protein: CASTLAGYNEQFF.